This record looks at one T cell receptor (beta chain) sequence and its context. At one of its ends the junction is not consistent with the germline gene, which may arise from a read error. The CDR3 is 16 residues long. Germline values: CDR1 SEHNR, CDR2 FQNEAQ (reference sequence). This sample was taken from a study of cytomegalovirus exposure and HLA in healthy donors. This PCR relied on a set of 60 Vbeta primers and 13 Jbeta primers. Measured with immunoSEQ multiplex PCR; TCRdb has only the in-frame clones, and not every one. Of over 80,000 clones in the sample, about 83% were seen once. The material sequenced was PBMCs. The gene calls are TRBV7-9 and TRBJ2-2; possible D gene TRBD1, 5 bases. This TCR derives from a man aged 55-75 years in good health and CMV-seropositive. CDR3 in DNA: TGTTCCAGCAGCTCAACCATAGGACAGAACACCGGGGAGCTGTTTTTT. Amino acid sequence: CSSSSTIGQNTGELFF.